The subject of this entry is one T cell receptor beta chain. Its antigen is unidentified. This record comes from a study of radiotherapy plus CTLA-4 blockade in lung cancer. V was pared by 6 bases and J by 7 bases, with 22 bases between. The germline gives CDR1 SNHLY, CDR2 FYNNEI. CDR3 length: 15 residues. Produced via immunoSEQ multiplex PCR; TCRdb's table is partial and in-frame only. The profile shows 45,000 to 55,000 clones, 88% of them singletons. The study, taken as a whole, reports: Reports state that early shifts in blood T cell clones, with interferon-beta, best predicted response. Following radiotherapy plus ipilimumab, tumor-derived TCR clones expanded in the blood.

This TCR was sampled from a human donor with non-small cell lung cancer whose response to radiotherapy plus ipilimumab could not be evaluated. V gene TRBV2 combines with J gene TRBJ2-7, with D perhaps matching TRBD2 (8 bases). Material: peripheral blood, obtained from a patient treated with radiotherapy plus ipilimumab. CDR3 coding DNA: TGTGCCAGCAGGGACACTAGCGGTAGGGGGCTTGAGCAGTACTTC. Protein product: CASRDTSGRGLEQYF.